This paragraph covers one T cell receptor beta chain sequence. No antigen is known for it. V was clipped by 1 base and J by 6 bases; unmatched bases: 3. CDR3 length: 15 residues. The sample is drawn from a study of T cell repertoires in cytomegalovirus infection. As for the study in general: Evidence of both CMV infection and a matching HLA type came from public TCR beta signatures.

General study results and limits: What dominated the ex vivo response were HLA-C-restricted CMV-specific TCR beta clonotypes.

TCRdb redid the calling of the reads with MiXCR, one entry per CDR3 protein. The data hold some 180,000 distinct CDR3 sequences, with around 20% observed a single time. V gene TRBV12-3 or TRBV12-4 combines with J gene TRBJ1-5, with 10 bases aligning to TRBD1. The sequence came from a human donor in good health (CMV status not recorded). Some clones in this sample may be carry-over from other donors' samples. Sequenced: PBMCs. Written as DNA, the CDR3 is TGTGCCAGCAGTTTAGTGACAGGGGGCCTTCAGCCCCAGCATTTT. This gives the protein CASSLVTGGLQPQHF.